Below are 25 T cell receptor beta chains sequenced from a single sample in a study of CD8+ T cells in alopecia areata. Indicated treatment: oral pan-JAK inhibitor, 5-10 mg twice daily. Once RNA had been extracted, it was reverse transcribed into cDNA to act as the sequencing template. Clones were sequenced by immunoSEQ multiplex PCR, and TCRdb holds only the in-frame ones, with some missing. The data show about 190,000 clones, over 60% seen once. Sequences were derived from CD4+ T cells sorted from blood, sampled at week 4, from a patient treated with tofacitinib. All receptors come from a human donor with alopecia areata.

The chain links TRBV5-1 to TRBJ1-1, with no clear D. Trimming left V 2 bases short and J 4 bases short, with 12 bases between. CDR1 is SGHRS and CDR2 is YFSETQ in the germline V gene. The CDR3 has 14 amino acids. Here the CDR3 DNA reads TGCGCCAGCAGCTTTTCCCCGTTCAGCACTGAAGCTTTCTTT. Translation: CASSFSPFSTEAFF. Together with reference TRBV5-1 and TRBJ1-1, the CDR3 gives the full variable domain: KAGVTQTPRYLIKTRGQQVTLSCSPISGHRSVSWYQQTPGQGLQFLFEYFSETQRNKGNFPGRFSGRQFSNSRSEMNVSTLELGDSALYLCASSFSPFSTEAFFGQGTRLTVV.

The gene calls are TRBV29-1 and TRBJ2-4, with TRBD1 matching over 8 bases. Trimming took 6 bases from V and 0 from J; bases not matched to a gene: 7. This CDR3 is 15 amino acids long. Per the germline V gene, CDR1 is SQVTM and CDR2 is ANQGSEA. The CDR3 DNA follows: TGCAGCGTGACGGACAGGGAGGTAGCCAAAAACATTCAGTACTTC. Translation gives CSVTDREVAKNIQYF. Based on the CDR3 plus reference TRBV29-1 and TRBJ2-4, the full variable domain is SAVISQKPSRDICQRGTSLTIQCQVDSQVTMMFWYRQQPGQSLTLIATANQGSEATYESGFVIDKFPISRPNLTFSTLTVSNMSPEDSSIYLCSVTDREVAKNIQYFGAGTRLSVL.

J is TRBJ1-6 and V is TRBV2, with D possibly TRBD1 on 6 matching bases. Deletions cut 8 bases from V and 7 bases from J, with 12 bases between. Germline V lookup: CDR1 SNHLY, CDR2 FYNNEI. The CDR3 has 13 amino acids. Here the CDR3 DNA reads TGTGCCAGCTCCGGGACACGCAATTCACCCCTCCACTTT. It translates to CASSGTRNSPLHF.

The rearrangement uses TRBV7-2 and TRBJ1-3; D is uncertain. The V and J ends lost 2 bases and 0 bases respectively, with 8 bases between them. In germline, CDR1 is SGHTA, CDR2 FQGNSA. This CDR3 has 15 amino acids. CDR3 nucleotide sequence: TGTGCCAGCAGCTTACAGGCCACCTCTGGAAACACCATATATTTT. It yields the protein CASSLQATSGNTIYF.

The chain employs TRBV29-1 and TRBJ2-1; the match to TRBD1 covers 9 bases. The CDR3 loop spans 13 amino acids. Trimming took 7 bases from V and 7 from J; bases not matched to a gene: 8. CDR1 SQVTM and CDR2 ANQGSEA come from the germline V gene. Here the CDR3 reads CSAIIQGANEQFF. In nucleotides, the CDR3 is TGCAGCGCTATAATACAGGGGGCGAATGAGCAGTTCTTC.

The gene calls are TRBV6-6 and TRBJ1-5; D may be TRBD1 (5 bases). Germline V lookup: CDR1 MNHNY, CDR2 SVGAGI (reference sequence). Between the trimmed V and J ends, which lost 8 bases and 0 bases, there was a span of 14 bases. The CDR3 spans 15 residues. The CDR3 DNA follows: TGTGCCAGCGAAACCAGACAGCCTAGCAATCAGCCCCAGCATTTT. Amino acids: CASETRQPSNQPQHF.

V and J are TRBV28 and TRBJ2-1; TRBD1 matches at 8 bases. V was clipped by 6 bases and J by 7 bases; unmatched bases: 5. This CDR3 has 13 amino acids. The germline gives CDR1 MDHEN, CDR2 SYDVKM. The DNA of the CDR3 is TGTGCCAGCAGCCTGACAGGGGTGAATGAGCAGTTCTTC. Amino acids: CASSLTGVNEQFF.

This clone was found a few times. The rearrangement uses TRBV5-1 and TRBJ1-2, with D unclear. Deletions cut 4 bases from V and 2 bases from J, with 12 bases between. The V gene's germline CDR1 is SGHRS and CDR2 YFSETQ. This CDR3 has 14 residues. As DNA, the CDR3 is TGCGCCAGCAGCCCGGAGCTGGGGAACTATGGCTACACCTTC. Its translation: CASSPELGNYGYTF.

V is TRBV4-2 and J is TRBJ2-7; 12 bases are shared with TRBD2. Germline-derived CDR1 and CDR2 are LGHNA and YNFKEQ. The CDR3 runs to 16 residues. V shed 0 bases, J shed 3 bases, and the junction held 3 bases outside the gene matches. CDR3 protein: CASSQDLGLAGYEQYF. The CDR3 DNA reads TGTGCCAGCAGCCAAGATCTGGGACTAGCGGGCTACGAGCAGTACTTC.

This chain's CDR3 is CASSSTSMGLASADTQYF. In DNA, the CDR3 is TGTGCCAGCAGCTCCACCAGTATGGGACTAGCCTCGGCCGATACGCAGTATTTT. The genes are TRBV7-3 and TRBJ2-3, with 9 nucleotides matching TRBD2. Germline loops: CDR1 SGHTA, CDR2 FQGTGA. The trim removed 4 bases at V and 6 bases at J, leaving 17 bases unmatched. There are 18 residues in the CDR3.

This clone was recorded only once. The chain employs TRBV15 and TRBJ2-3; no reliable D call. The ends were cut back, 0 bases at V and 2 bases at J, with 6 bases in the middle. Germline V gene sequence: CDR1 LNHNV, CDR2 YYDKDF (reference sequence). The CDR3 consists of 14 residues. CDR3 amino acids: CATSRDPATDTQYF. In DNA form, the CDR3 reads TGTGCCACCAGCAGAGATCCGGCCACAGATACGCAGTATTTT.

This rearrangement joins TRBV9 to TRBJ2-7; 10 bases fit TRBD1. The CDR3 totals 15 residues. Trimming took 3 bases from V and 4 from J; bases not matched to a gene: 7. The germline gives CDR1 SGDLS, CDR2 YYNGEE. The CDR3 is CASSARDRGPYEQYF. The CDR3 region has the DNA TGTGCCAGCAGCGCCCGGGACAGGGGACCGTACGAGCAGTACTTC.

The J gene is TRBJ1-2, the V gene TRBV7-8; unclear D gene. The CDR3 runs to 16 residues. V lost 1 base to trimming and J lost 3 bases, with 15 bases between them. Germline V gene sequence: CDR1 SGHVS, CDR2 FQNEAQ. The CDR3 coding sequence is TGTGCCAGCAGCTTAGACCCGGATCCCCTCTACTATGGCTACACCTTC. This sequence encodes CASSLDPDPLYYGYTF.

The count of this clone is one. The sample contains more than one DNA sequence encoding this CDR3. V gene TRBV7-9 combines with J gene TRBJ1-1; D remains unclear. Deletions cut 1 base from V and 0 bases from J, with 6 bases between. This CDR3 spans 14 amino acids. The germline V gene has CDR1 SEHNR and CDR2 FQNEAQ (reference sequence). This CDR3 reads CASSLEGMNTEAFF. The CDR3 nucleotides are TGTGCCAGCAGCTTAGAAGGCATGAACACTGAAGCTTTCTTT.

The genes are TRBV10-3 and TRBJ2-4; D is possibly TRBD2 (6 bases). CDR1 is ENHRY and CDR2 is SYGVKD in the germline V gene. CDR3 length: 13 residues. The germline V and J ends were trimmed by 8 bases and 0 bases, with 8 bases remaining between them. The DNA for the CDR3 is TGTGCCATCGGCGGGGAAGCCAAAAACATTCAGTACTTC. Its protein product is CAIGGEAKNIQYF.

This clone was observed a handful of times. This sequence joins TRBV5-1 and TRBJ1-1; 8 bases fit TRBD1. J gave up 0 bases and V 6 bases, and 7 bases lay outside the gene matches. Germline loops: CDR1 SGHRS, CDR2 YFSETQ. This CDR3 has 15 amino acids. CDR3 region: CASTLAGGMNTEAFF. The CDR3 DNA reads TGCGCCAGCACCCTGGCAGGGGGCATGAACACTGAAGCTTTCTTT.

The gene calls are TRBV4-1 and TRBJ1-2; no clear D gene. CDR3 size: 13 residues. Deletions cut 0 bases from V and 5 bases from J, with 7 bases between. The V gene's germline CDR1 is MGHRA and CDR2 YSYEKL. CDR3 DNA sequence: TGCGCCAGCAGCCAAGATCATCTTTATGGCTACACCTTC. It is translated as CASSQDHLYGYTF.

This clone has just a few counts. The CDR3 region is CASSYGTGINSPLHF. DNA of the CDR3: TGTGCCAGCAGTTACGGGACAGGGATAAATTCACCCCTCCACTTT. The V call is TRBV6-5, the J call TRBJ1-6, with TRBD1 identical over 9 bases. Germline-derived CDR1 and CDR2 are MNHEY and SVGAGI. With 2 bases clipped from V and 7 bases from J, the junction kept 3 bases outside the gene matches. The CDR3 has 15 residues.

The chain employs TRBV5-4 and TRBJ2-3; perhaps D is TRBD1 or TRBD2 (5 bases each). Germline V gene data show CDR1 as SGHNT and CDR2 as YYREEE (reference sequence). This CDR3 comprises 15 residues. V lost 4 bases and J 0 bases, leaving 12 bases between the germline ends. The CDR3 sequence is CASSTGTASTDTQYF. Written as DNA, the CDR3 is TGTGCCAGCAGCACCGGGACGGCTAGCACAGATACGCAGTATTTT.

The V and J genes are TRBV29-1 and TRBJ1-5; unclear D gene. V was clipped by 4 bases and J by 2 bases, with 6 bases between them. CDR3 size: 12 residues. Germline V lookup: CDR1 SQVTM, CDR2 ANQGSEA. Written as DNA, the CDR3 is TGCAGCGTTGGGTATGGCAATCAGCCCCAGCATTTT. Amino acids: CSVGYGNQPQHF.

This clone was observed a handful of times. V is TRBV5-1 and J is TRBJ2-2, with a weak D call TRBD1 (6 bases). The CDR3 is made up of 15 amino acids. Trimming removed 4 bases at V and 6 bases at J, with 16 bases between. Per the germline V gene, CDR1 is SGHRS and CDR2 is YFSETQ. The CDR3 coding sequence is TGCGCCAGCAGCGAAAGGACAGATAGAGCCGGGGAGCTGTTTTTT. It specifies CASSERTDRAGELFF.

The gene calls are TRBV7-9 and TRBJ1-1; TRBD1 might be the D (5 bases). The CDR3 length is 16 residues. CDR1 and CDR2 (germline): SEHNR, FQNEAQ (reference sequence). The V end was cut by 6 bases, the J end by 0 bases, with 17 bases between. The CDR3 protein is CASRIGTKSMNTEAFF. The CDR3 DNA is TGTGCCAGCAGGATTGGGACGAAGTCTATGAACACTGAAGCTTTCTTT.

This chain links TRBV7-2 with TRBJ1-6; D gene ambiguous. This CDR3 has 15 residues. Germline CDR1 reads SGHTA; CDR2 reads FQGNSA. V lost 3 bases, J lost 2 bases, and 8 bases lay in between. The CDR3 spells CASSLSVTYNSPLHF. The CDR3 bases are TGTGCCAGCAGCTTGTCAGTAACCTATAATTCACCCCTCCACTTT.

This clone appeared once. Here the CDR3 reads CASTTRGRRWGEKLFF. In DNA, the CDR3 is TGTGCCAGCACTACGAGGGGGAGGCGGTGGGGTGAAAAACTGTTTTTT. The chain is built from TRBV27 and TRBJ1-4; D may be TRBD1 (6 bases). Germline CDR1 MNHEY, CDR2 SMNVEV (reference sequence). This CDR3 region has 16 residues. Between the trimmed V and J ends, which lost 7 bases and 7 bases, there was a span of 22 bases.

V usage is TRBV9 and J usage is TRBJ1-2, with D perhaps matching TRBD1 (5 bases). Germline CDR1 is SGDLS and CDR2 is YYNGEE. This CDR3 is built from 14 residues. Trimming left V 0 bases short and J 5 bases short, with 11 bases between. CDR3 sequence: CASSVEGTPYGYTF. DNA of the CDR3: TGTGCCAGCAGCGTAGAGGGGACGCCTTATGGCTACACCTTC.